This T cell receptor (beta chain) derives from a study of T-cell memory formation after mild COVID-19. Study summary: Most TCR clusters belonged to a single donor.

5'RACE primed at constant segments yielded TCR alpha and TCR beta cDNA libraries bearing sample barcodes and UMIs. One entry per CDR3 protein, called by TCRdb with MiXCR from the 5' RACE reads. The data contain approximately 150,000 distinct CDR3 sequences, 19% of them singletons. Study-level results: That cross-reactive memory joined was suggested by some responding clones appearing in pre-infection memory. CD4/CD8 balance characterized clones contracting day 15 to 85, and CD4+ skew characterized later expanders.

This clonotype has a handful of counts. The target antigen is unknown. The CDR3 has 14 amino acids. The V segment lost 4 bases and the J segment 7 bases; nucleotides outside the gene matches: 7. The sample comprised PBMCs or a T cell subset sorted from them (not recorded which). This chain links TRBV12-3 or TRBV12-4 with TRBJ2-7; 10 nucleotides agree with TRBD1. This receptor was identified in an adult woman who had mild COVID-19 (a few samples of this study predate the infection). Cell type and time point are not known. DNA for the CDR3: TGTGCCAGCAGTTCGCTGGGACAGGGGCGGGAGCAGTACTTC. It translates to CASSSLGQGREQYF.